This T cell receptor beta chain comes out of a study of response to subunit inactivated influenza vaccine. Findings and limits, study-wide: The authors proposed limited new T cell recruitment per seasonal influenza vaccination.

TCRdb independently ran MiXCR on the RT-PCR reads; one entry per CDR3 protein. The repertoire consists of 500,000 or so distinct CDR3 sequences, with approximately 17% occurring once and the leading ten covering 3%. Germline-derived CDR1 and CDR2 are LGHDT and YNNKEL (reference sequence). The CDR3 is 12 amino acids. V lost 1 base and J lost 8, with 5 bases in between. As to this clonotype: Its specificity is not known.

The genes are TRBV3-1 and TRBJ1-4; D unclear. The source material was CD4+ T cells sorted from PBMCs, sampled around 25 months after vaccination. The origin of this receptor is a man in his fifties or sixties who received an inactivated influenza vaccine. This CDR3 is CASSQVQEKLFF. Here the CDR3 DNA reads TGTGCCAGCAGCCAAGTACAGGAAAAACTGTTTTTT. The full variable domain, completed using reference TRBV3-1 and TRBJ1-4, is DTAVSQTPKYLVTQMGNDKSIKCEQNLGHDTMYWYKQDSKKFLKIMFSYNNKELIINETVPNRFSPKSPDKAHLNLHINSLELGDSAVYFCASSQVQEKLFFGSGTQLSVL.